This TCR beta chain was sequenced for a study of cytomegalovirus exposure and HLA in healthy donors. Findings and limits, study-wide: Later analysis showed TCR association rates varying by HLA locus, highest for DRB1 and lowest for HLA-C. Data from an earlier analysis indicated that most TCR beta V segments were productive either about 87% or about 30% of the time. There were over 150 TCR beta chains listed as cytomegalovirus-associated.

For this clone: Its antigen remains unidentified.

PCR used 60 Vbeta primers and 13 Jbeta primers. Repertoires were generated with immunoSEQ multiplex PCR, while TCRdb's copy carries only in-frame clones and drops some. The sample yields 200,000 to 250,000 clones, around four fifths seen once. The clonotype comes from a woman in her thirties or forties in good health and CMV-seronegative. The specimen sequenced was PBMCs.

CDR3 nucleotides: TGTGCCAGCAGCGTAGGGGACACCTACAATGAGCAGTTCTTC. It is translated as CASSVGDTYNEQFF. This sequence joins TRBV9 and TRBJ2-1; tentative D call: TRBD1 (6 bases). The V and J ends lost 0 bases and 2 bases respectively, with 6 bases between them. Germline V gene sequence: CDR1 SGDLS, CDR2 YYNGEE. The CDR3 is 14 amino acids.